This TCR beta chain was obtained from a study of Graves' ophthalmopathy and Graves' hyperthyroidism. The study's findings and limits: Blood also carried most expanded thyroid clonotypes exceeding 0.001 frequency.

As the template, RNA transcripts were used to amplify TCR beta CDR3 regions. Amplification began with first-round RT-PCR using HTBI primers, then second-round multiplex PCR was performed. TCRdb re-called the multiplex PCR reads through MiXCR, storing one row per CDR3 protein. This sample yields hundreds of thousands of distinct CDR3 sequences, of which roughly 21% are seen a single time; 2.5% to 3% belongs to the top ten. Germline V gene data show CDR1 as DFQATT and CDR2 as SNEGSKA (reference sequence). The V and J ends lost 0 bases and 2 bases respectively, with 14 bases between them. This CDR3 region has 15 residues. Exclusion criteria comprised other autoimmune diseases, uncontrolled infections, pregnancy or lactation in patients. This clonotype was counted at least ten times. What it binds is unknown.

Sequenced material: peripheral blood. The chain is built from TRBV20-1 and TRBJ2-7, with D possibly matching TRBD2 (6 bases). The receptor comes from a woman between 18 and 30 years old with stable Graves' hyperthyroidism. The CDR3 reads CSARDLVGGPYEQYF. CDR3 DNA: TGCAGTGCTAGAGATCTGGTGGGAGGACCCTACGAGCAGTACTTC.